The TCR beta chain under discussion was sequenced for a study of T cell responses to AZD1222 COVID-19 vaccine. On this clone itself: What it binds is not known.

V was clipped by 4 bases and J by 9 bases, with 4 bases between them. Germline assignment: CDR1 LNHDA and CDR2 SQIVND (reference sequence). This CDR3 is built from 10 residues. Repertoires were generated with immunoSEQ multiplex PCR, while TCRdb's copy carries only in-frame clones and drops some. The sample records about 140,000 clones, about 92% being singletons. Findings and limits, study-wide: Clonal diversity was possibly underestimated, and white British individuals and females predominated among donors.

This TCR derives from an adult who received the AZD1222 COVID-19 vaccine. This material consisted of peripheral blood, taken 28 days after the second AZD1222 dose. The genes are TRBV19 and TRBJ2-1; D not certain. The DNA of the CDR3 is TGTGCCAGTAGTAAAAGTGAGCAGTTCTTC. It is translated as CASSKSEQFF. The complete variable domain, with remaining parts taken from reference TRBV19 and TRBJ2-1, reads DGGITQSPKYLFRKEGQNVTLSCEQNLNHDAMYWYRQDPGQGLRLIYYSQIVNDFQKGDIAEGYSVSREKKESFPLTVTSAQKNPTAFYLCASSKSEQFFGPGTRLTVL.